In this sample, the clone carrying this TCR beta chain turned up a few times. Its target is not known. V lost 4 bases and J 1 base, leaving 10 bases between the germline ends. The germline CDR1 and CDR2 sequences are MNHEY and SMNVEV (reference sequence). This CDR3 is built from 14 residues. Libraries were prepared by immunoSEQ multiplex PCR; TCRdb keeps only in-frame clonotypes and omits some of them. The table includes roughly 25,000 clones, roughly 82% detected once. The sample belongs to a study of graft-versus-host responses after intestinal transplantation. Study-wide context: Recipients were all induced with anti-thymocyte globulin, then given tacrolimus and steroids for about three years. Overall study findings and caveats: In recipient marrow, GvH clones were found, and some appeared first in ileum or blood. Levels of circulating GvH clones at their peak were associated with early post-transplant HvG declines.

The sequencing used unstimulated CD8+ T cells sorted from spleen or lymph node cells, collected before transplant. The sequence derives from a human donor who was the organ donor for an intestinal transplant. V and J are TRBV27 and TRBJ1-1; D is unresolved. This chain's CDR3 is CASSSEKGNTEAFF. CDR3 sequence (DNA): TGTGCCAGCAGTTCTGAGAAGGGGAACACTGAAGCTTTCTTT.